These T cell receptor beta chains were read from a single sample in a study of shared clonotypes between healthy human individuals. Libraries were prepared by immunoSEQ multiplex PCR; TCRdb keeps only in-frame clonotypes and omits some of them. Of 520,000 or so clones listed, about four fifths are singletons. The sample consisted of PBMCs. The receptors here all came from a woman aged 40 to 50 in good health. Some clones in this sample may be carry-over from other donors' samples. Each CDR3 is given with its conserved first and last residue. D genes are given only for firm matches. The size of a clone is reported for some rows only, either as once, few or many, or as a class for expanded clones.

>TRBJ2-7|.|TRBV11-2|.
CASSRRGDEQYF
TGTGCCAGCAGCCGCAGGGGCGACGAGCAGTACTTC
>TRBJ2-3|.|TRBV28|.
CASSLARGADTQYF
TGTGCCAGCAGTTTAGCCAGGGGTGCAGATACGCAGTATTTT
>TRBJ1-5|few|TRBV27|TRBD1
CARWGDREAGQPQHF
TGTGCCAGGTGGGGGGACAGGGAGGCAGGCCAGCCCCAGCATTTT
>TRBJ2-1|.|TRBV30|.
CAWSVLRSPYEQFF
TGTGCCTGGAGTGTACTTCGGTCTCCCTATGAGCAGTTCTTC
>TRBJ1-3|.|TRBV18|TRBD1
CASSTDRGLKGNTIYF
TGTGCCAGCTCAACCGACAGGGGGCTGAAAGGAAACACCATATATTTT
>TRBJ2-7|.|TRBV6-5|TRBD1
CASSQTGGPSYEQYF
TGTGCCAGCAGTCAAACAGGGGGACCTTCCTACGAGCAGTACTTC
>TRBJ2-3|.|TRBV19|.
CASTNTGPSTDTQYF
TGTGCCAGTACCAACACTGGGCCCAGCACAGATACGCAGTATTTT
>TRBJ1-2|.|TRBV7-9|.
CASSLGGDYGYTF
TGTGCCAGCAGCTTAGGAGGGGACTATGGCTACACCTTC
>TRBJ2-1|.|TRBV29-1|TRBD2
CSVETSGVSSYNEQFF
TGCAGCGTTGAAACCAGCGGGGTAAGCTCCTACAATGAGCAGTTCTTC
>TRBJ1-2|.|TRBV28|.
CASSLPTQTGGGYTF
TGTGCCAGCAGTCTACCGACACAAACCGGAGGGGGCTACACCTTC
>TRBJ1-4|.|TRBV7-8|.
CASSLRGGEKLFF
TGTGCCAGCAGCTTAAGGGGTGGCGAAAAACTGTTTTTT
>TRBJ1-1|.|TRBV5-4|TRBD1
CASRWDRGSGEAFF
TGTGCCAGCAGATGGGACAGGGGGTCGGGTGAAGCTTTCTTT
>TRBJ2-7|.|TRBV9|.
CASSREGSLSYEQYF
TGTGCCAGCTCACGAGAAGGGTCCCTCTCCTACGAGCAGTACTTC
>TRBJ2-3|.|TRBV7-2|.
CASSTQRDTQYF
TGTGCCAGCAGCACCCAGCGAGATACGCAGTATTTT
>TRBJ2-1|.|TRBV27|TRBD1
CASSLIEQGAYNEQFF
TGTGCCAGCAGTTTAATAGAACAGGGGGCCTACAATGAGCAGTTCTTC
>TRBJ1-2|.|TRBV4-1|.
CASSSRTWDYTF
TGCGCCAGCAGCTCCAGGACATGGGACTACACCTTC
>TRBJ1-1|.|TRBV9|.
CASSTRSDWGYTEAFF
TGTGCCAGCAGCACCCGATCGGATTGGGGTTACACTGAAGCTTTCTTT
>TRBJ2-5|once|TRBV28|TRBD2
CASSLAGVTQETQYF
TGTGCCAGCAGTTTAGCGGGAGTGACTCAAGAGACCCAGTACTTC
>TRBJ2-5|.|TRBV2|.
CATGEGGTRQETQYF
TGTGCCACCGGGGAGGGCGGGACAAGACAAGAGACCCAGTACTTC
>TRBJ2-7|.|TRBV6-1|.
CASSASATYEQYF
TGTGCCAGCAGTGCTAGCGCAACCTACGAGCAGTACTTC
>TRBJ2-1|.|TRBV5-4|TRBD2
CASSLLAGVVNEQFF
TGTGCCAGCAGCTTACTAGCGGGAGTAGTAAATGAGCAGTTCTTC
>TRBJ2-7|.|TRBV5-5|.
CASSLVAGALYEQYF
TGTGCCAGCAGCTTGGTGGCAGGGGCACTCTACGAGCAGTACTTC
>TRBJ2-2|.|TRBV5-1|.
CASRTVNTGELFF
TGCGCCAGCCGGACAGTGAACACCGGGGAGCTGTTTTTT
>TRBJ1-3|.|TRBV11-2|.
CASSLRSGAASGNTIYF
TGTGCCAGCAGCTTAAGGTCAGGGGCAGCCTCTGGAAACACCATATATTTT
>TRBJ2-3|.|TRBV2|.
CASSEIVATPFTDTQYF
TGTGCCAGCAGTGAAATCGTAGCCACTCCCTTCACAGATACGCAGTATTTT
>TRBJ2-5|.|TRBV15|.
CATSRVRGQETQYF
TGTGCCACCAGCAGAGTACGGGGACAAGAGACCCAGTACTTC
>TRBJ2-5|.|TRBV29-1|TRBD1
CSGGQTEETQYF
TGCAGCGGGGGACAGACCGAAGAGACCCAGTACTTC
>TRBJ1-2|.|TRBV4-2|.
CASSQGLRTTVYGYTF
TGTGCCAGCAGTCAGGGTCTAAGGACGACCGTCTATGGCTACACCTTC
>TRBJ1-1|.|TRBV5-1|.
CASSANGAKNTEAFF
TGCGCCAGCAGCGCCAACGGCGCAAAGAACACTGAAGCTTTCTTT
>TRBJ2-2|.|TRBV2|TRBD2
CASNPLTSGKGELFF
TGTGCCAGCAATCCTCTGACTAGCGGGAAGGGGGAGCTGTTTTTT
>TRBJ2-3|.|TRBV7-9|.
CASSLDRNTDTQYF
TGTGCCAGCAGCTTAGACAGGAACACAGATACGCAGTATTTT
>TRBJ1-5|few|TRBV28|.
CASRQVNQPQHF
TGTGCCAGCCGACAAGTCAATCAGCCCCAGCATTTT
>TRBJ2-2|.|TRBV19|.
CASSGGFNTGELFF
TGTGCCAGTAGTGGGGGGTTCAACACCGGGGAGCTGTTTTTT
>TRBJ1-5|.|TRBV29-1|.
CSVADGNQPQHF
TGCAGCGTTGCAGATGGCAATCAGCCCCAGCATTTT
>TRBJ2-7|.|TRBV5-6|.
CASSGGNPYEQYF
TGTGCCAGCAGCGGGGGGAATCCCTACGAGCAGTACTTC
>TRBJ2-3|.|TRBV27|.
CASSPLQETDTQYF
TGTGCCAGCAGTCCCCTGCAGGAAACAGATACGCAGTATTTT
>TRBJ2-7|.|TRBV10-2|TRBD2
CASRVGLAGVYEQYF
TGCGCCAGCAGGGTGGGACTAGCGGGAGTCTACGAGCAGTACTTC
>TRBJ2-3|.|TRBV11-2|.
CASSHIRGTSTSTDTQYF
TGTGCCAGCAGCCATATCAGGGGGACTTCAACTAGCACAGATACGCAGTATTTT
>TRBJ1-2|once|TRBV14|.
CASSGSNYGYTF
TGTGCCAGCAGCGGGTCGAACTATGGCTACACCTTC
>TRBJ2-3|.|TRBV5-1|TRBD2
CASSGTSGSSWGTDTQYF
TGCGCCAGCAGCGGGACTAGCGGGTCCTCGTGGGGCACAGATACGCAGTATTTT
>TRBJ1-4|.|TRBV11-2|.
CASSPRTGSTGEKLFF
TGTGCCAGCAGCCCGAGGACGGGTTCGACGGGGGAAAAACTGTTTTTT
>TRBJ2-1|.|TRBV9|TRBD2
CASSGTSGRGSEQFF
TGTGCCAGCAGCGGGACTAGCGGGAGGGGGAGTGAGCAGTTCTTC
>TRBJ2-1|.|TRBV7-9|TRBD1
CASSHRGNEQFF
TGTGCCAGCAGCCACAGGGGCAATGAGCAGTTCTTC
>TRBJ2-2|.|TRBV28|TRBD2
CASLASGPTGELFF
TGTGCCAGCTTGGCTAGCGGGCCTACCGGGGAGCTGTTTTTT
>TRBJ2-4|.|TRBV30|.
CAWSSRGRENIQYF
TGTGCCTGGAGTTCACGCGGACGGGAAAACATTCAGTACTTC
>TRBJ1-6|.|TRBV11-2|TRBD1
CASSIQGANSPLHF
TGTGCCAGCAGCATACAGGGGGCGAATTCACCCCTCCACTTT
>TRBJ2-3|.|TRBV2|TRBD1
CASSTGVITDTQYF
TGTGCCAGCAGTACAGGGGTGATTACAGATACGCAGTATTTT
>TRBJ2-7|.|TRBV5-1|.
CASSLQGIGYEQYF
TGCGCCAGCAGCCTACAGGGTATCGGCTACGAGCAGTACTTC